This T cell receptor (beta chain) was sequenced in a study of blood T cell repertoires in COVID-19. Study-wide background: COVID-19 samples collected from the United States, Italy and Spain covered acute and convalescent phases.

Libraries were prepared by immunoSEQ multiplex PCR; TCRdb keeps only in-frame clonotypes and omits some of them. The table includes 26,000 or so clones, roughly 87% detected once. This clone was picked up a small number of times. This clonotype originated in a human donor in a cohort sampled during active COVID-19. The donor label of this sample is uncertain. Sequenced: peripheral blood.

The CDR3 region is CASRPVNYGYTF. CDR3 sequence (DNA): TGTGCCAGCAGGCCAGTGAACTATGGCTACACCTTC. The chain has TRBV6-6 and TRBJ1-2; D is undetermined. This CDR3 is 12 amino acids long. Between the trimmed V and J ends, which lost 6 bases and 2 bases, there was a span of 7 bases. The germline gives CDR1 MNHNY, CDR2 SVGAGI (reference sequence).